The entry below describes one TCR beta chain. V shed 7 bases and J 5 bases; nucleotides not matched to a gene: 10. The CDR3 consists of 15 residues. Germline CDR1 is SGHTA and CDR2 is FQGTGA. This sample was included in a study of cytomegalovirus exposure and HLA in healthy donors. The PCR employed 60 Vbeta primers together with 13 Jbeta primers. Produced via immunoSEQ multiplex PCR; TCRdb's table is partial and in-frame only. This table holds 150,000 to 200,000 clones, about four fifths found once. This receptor was identified in a man aged 18 to 35 in good health and CMV-seronegative. This chain links TRBV7-3 with TRBJ2-2; 7 bases are a match to TRBD1. Sequencing was carried out using PBMCs. Written as DNA, the CDR3 is TGTGCCAGCACCCCAGGGGGACCGAGGACCGGGGAGCTGTTTTTT. This gives the protein CASTPGGPRTGELFF.